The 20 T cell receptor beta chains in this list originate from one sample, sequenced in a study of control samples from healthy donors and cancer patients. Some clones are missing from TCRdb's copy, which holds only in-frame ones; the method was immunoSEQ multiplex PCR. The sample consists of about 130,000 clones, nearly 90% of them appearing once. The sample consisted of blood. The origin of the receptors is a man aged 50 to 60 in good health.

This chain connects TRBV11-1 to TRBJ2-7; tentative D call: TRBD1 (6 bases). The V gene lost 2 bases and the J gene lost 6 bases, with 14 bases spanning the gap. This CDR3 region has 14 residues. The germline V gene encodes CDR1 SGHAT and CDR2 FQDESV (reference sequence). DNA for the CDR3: TGTGCCAGCAGCTTATCGCAGGGGACGTCCGAGCAGTACTTC. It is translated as CASSLSQGTSEQYF. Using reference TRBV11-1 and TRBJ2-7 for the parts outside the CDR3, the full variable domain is EAEVAQSPRYKITEKSQAVAFWCDPISGHATLYWYRQILGQGPELLVQFQDESVVDDSQLPKDRFSAERLKGVDSTLKIQPAELGDSAMYLCASSLSQGTSEQYFGPGTRLTVT.

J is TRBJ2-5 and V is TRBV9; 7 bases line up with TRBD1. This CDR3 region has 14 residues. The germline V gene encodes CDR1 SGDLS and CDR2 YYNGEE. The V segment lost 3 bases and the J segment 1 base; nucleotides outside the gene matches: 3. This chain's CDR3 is CASSAGTAQETQYF. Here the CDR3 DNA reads TGTGCCAGCAGCGCCGGGACAGCCCAAGAGACCCAGTACTTC.

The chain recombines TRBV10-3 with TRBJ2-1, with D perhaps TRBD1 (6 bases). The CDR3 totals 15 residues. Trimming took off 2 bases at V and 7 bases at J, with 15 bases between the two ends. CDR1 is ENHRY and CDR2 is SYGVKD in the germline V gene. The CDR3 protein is CAISEPIQGRNEQFF. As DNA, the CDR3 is TGTGCCATCAGTGAGCCGATACAGGGACGGAATGAGCAGTTCTTC.

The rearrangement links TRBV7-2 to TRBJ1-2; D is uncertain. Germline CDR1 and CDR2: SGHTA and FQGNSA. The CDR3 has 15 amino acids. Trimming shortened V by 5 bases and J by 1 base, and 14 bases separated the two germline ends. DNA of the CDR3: TGTGCCAGCAGCCCGCAAACTGGGATTAACTATGGCTACACCTTC. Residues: CASSPQTGINYGYTF.

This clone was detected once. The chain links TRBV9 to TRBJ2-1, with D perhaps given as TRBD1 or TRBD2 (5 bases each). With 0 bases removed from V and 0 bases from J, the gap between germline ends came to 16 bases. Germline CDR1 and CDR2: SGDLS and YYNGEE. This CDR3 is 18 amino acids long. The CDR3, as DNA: TGTGCCAGCAGCGTAGGGTCAGGAAGGGACGGCTCCTACAATGAGCAGTTCTTC. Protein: CASSVGSGRDGSYNEQFF.

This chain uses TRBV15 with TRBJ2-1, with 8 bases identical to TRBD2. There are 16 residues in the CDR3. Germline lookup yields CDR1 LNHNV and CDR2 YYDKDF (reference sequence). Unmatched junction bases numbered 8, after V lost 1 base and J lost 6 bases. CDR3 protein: CATSRAGSGVLNEQFF. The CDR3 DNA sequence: TGTGCCACCAGCAGAGCGGGTAGCGGGGTTCTCAATGAGCAGTTCTTC.

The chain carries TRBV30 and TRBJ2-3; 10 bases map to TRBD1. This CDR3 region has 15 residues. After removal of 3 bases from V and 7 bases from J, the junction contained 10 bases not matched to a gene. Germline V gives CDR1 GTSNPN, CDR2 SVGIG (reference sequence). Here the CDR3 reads CAWRIRTGGSHTQYF. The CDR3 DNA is TGTGCCTGGAGAATAAGGACAGGGGGTTCACATACGCAGTATTTT.

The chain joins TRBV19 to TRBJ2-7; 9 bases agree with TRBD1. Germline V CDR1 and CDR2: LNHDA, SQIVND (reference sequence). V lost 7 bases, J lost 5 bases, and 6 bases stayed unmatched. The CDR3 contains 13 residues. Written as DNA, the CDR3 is TGTGCCAGTACCCGGACAGGGGTTGACGAGCAGTACTTC. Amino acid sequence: CASTRTGVDEQYF.

CDR3 sequence reads: CAAFGTVVDGYTF. CDR3 nucleotides: TGTGCCGCCTTTGGGACAGTCGTGGATGGCTACACCTTC. J is TRBJ1-2 and V is TRBV19; the match to TRBD1 covers 7 bases. In germline, CDR1 is LNHDA, CDR2 SQIVND (reference sequence). Trimming at V came to 11 bases and at J to 6 bases, leaving 12 bases not matched to a gene. This CDR3 has 13 residues.

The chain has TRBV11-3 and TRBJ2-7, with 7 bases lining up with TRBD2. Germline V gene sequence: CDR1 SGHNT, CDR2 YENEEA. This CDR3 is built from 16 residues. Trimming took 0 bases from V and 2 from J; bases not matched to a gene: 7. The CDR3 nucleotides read TGTGCCAGCAGCTTAGATTCGACGGGGGGAACCTACGAGCAGTACTTC. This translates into CASSLDSTGGTYEQYF.

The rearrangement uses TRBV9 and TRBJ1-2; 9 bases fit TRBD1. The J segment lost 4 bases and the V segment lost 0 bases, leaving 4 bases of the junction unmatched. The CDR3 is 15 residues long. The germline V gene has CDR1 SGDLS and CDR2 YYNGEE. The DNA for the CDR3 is TGTGCCAGCAGCGTAGCTGGGACAGGGACCTATGGCTACACCTTC. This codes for CASSVAGTGTYGYTF.

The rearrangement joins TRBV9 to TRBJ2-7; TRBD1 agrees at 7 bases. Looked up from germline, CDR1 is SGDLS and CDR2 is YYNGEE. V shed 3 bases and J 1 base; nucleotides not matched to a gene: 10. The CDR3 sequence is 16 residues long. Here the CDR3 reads CASSASRDSLSYEQYF. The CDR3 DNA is TGTGCCAGCAGCGCGTCCCGGGACAGCCTTTCCTACGAGCAGTACTTC. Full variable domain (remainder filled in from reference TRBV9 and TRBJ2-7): DSGVTQTPKHLITATGQRVTLRCSPRSGDLSVYWYQQSLDQGLQFLIQYYNGEERAKGNILERFSAQQFPDLHSELNLSSLELGDSALYFCASSASRDSLSYEQYFGPGTRLTVT.

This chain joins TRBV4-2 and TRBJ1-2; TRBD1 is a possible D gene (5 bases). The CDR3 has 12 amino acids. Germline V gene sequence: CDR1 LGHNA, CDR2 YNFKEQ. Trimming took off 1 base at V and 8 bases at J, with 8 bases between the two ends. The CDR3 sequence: CASSQVDTGYTF. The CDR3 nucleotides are TGTGCCAGCAGCCAAGTGGACACAGGCTACACCTTC.

CDR3 region: CASAGTGGSNQPQHF. CDR3 nucleotides: TGTGCCAGCGCCGGAACAGGGGGAAGCAATCAGCCCCAGCATTTT. V gene TRBV2 combines with J gene TRBJ1-5, with TRBD1 matching 8 bases. With V trimmed by 8 bases and J by 1 base, 7 bases remained unmatched. CDR1 SNHLY and CDR2 FYNNEI come from the germline V gene. The CDR3 totals 15 residues.

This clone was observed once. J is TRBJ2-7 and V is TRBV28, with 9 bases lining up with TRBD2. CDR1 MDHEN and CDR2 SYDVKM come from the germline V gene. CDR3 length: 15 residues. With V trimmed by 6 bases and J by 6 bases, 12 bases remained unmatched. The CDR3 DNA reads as TGTGCCAGCAGACAACCGGGACTAGCAGGGTTCGAGCAGTACTTC. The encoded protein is CASRQPGLAGFEQYF.

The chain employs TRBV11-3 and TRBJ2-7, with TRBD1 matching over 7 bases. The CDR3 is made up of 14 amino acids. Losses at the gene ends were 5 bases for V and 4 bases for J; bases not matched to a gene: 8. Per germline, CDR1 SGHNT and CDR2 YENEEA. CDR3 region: CASSDRTGGYEQYF. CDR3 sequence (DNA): TGTGCCAGCAGCGACAGGACAGGCGGGTACGAGCAGTACTTC.

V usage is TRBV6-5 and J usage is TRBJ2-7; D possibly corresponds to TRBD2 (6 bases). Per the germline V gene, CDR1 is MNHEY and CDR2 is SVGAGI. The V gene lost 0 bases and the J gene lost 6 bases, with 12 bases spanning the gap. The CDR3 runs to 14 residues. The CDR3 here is CASSYSSKGGEQYF. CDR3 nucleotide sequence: TGTGCCAGCAGTTACTCGAGCAAGGGAGGCGAGCAGTACTTC.

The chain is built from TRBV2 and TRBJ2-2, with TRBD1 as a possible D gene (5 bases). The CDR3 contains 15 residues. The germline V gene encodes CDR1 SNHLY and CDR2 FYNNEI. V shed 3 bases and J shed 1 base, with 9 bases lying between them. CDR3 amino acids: CASSDVQVNTGELFF. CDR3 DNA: TGTGCCAGCAGTGACGTACAGGTGAACACCGGGGAGCTGTTTTTT.

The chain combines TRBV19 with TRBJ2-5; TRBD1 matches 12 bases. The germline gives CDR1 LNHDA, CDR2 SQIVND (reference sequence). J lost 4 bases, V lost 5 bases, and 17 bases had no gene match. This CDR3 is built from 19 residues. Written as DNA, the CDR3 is TGTGCCAGTAGTGGGGGTAGGGGACAGGGGGCGATGAATGGAGAGACCCAGTACTTC. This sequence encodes CASSGGRGQGAMNGETQYF.

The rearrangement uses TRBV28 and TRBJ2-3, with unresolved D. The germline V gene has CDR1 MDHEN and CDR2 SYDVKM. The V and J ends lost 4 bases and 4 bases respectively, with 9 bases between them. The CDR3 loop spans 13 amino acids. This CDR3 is CASSSLFPDTQYF. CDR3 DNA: TGTGCCAGCAGTTCCCTGTTCCCAGATACGCAGTATTTT.